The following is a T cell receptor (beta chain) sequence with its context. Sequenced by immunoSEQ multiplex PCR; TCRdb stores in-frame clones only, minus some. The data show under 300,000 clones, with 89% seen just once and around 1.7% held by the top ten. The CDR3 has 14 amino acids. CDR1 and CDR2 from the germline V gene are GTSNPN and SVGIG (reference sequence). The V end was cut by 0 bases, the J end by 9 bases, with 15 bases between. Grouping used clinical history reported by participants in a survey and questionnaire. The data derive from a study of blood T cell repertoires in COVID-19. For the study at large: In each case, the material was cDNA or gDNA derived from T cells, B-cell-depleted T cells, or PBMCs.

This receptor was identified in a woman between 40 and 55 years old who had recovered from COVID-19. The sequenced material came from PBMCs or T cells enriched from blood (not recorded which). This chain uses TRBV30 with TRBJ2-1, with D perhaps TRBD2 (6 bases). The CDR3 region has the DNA TGTGCCTGGAGTGTACGGGGACTTTTCGGTGAGCAGTTCTTC. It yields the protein CAWSVRGLFGEQFF.